This TCR beta chain was sequenced during a study of cytomegalovirus exposure and HLA in healthy donors. Whole-study context: Among the roughly 380 donors who were genotyped, about 80% fell in the genetic ancestry cluster that is associated with self-reported Caucasian donors.

Study-level findings and limits: Donors were assumed by presence/absence analyses to have roughly uniform sequencing depth.

The PCR made use of 60 Vbeta and 13 Jbeta primers. This table comes from immunoSEQ multiplex PCR, and its TCRdb copy is limited to in-frame clones, with some not included. The data include 150,000 to 200,000 clones; the top ten clones carry 0.79%. Regarding this clone: Its antigen is not identified.

What was sequenced was PBMCs. The TCR originated in a woman between 18 and 29 years old in good health and CMV-seropositive.

CDR3 in amino acids: CASAGQTYEQYF. The CDR3 DNA reads TGTGCCAGCGCGGGACAGACCTACGAGCAGTACTTC. The chain joins TRBV6-5 to TRBJ2-5; D might be TRBD1 (7 bases). The DNA end favors TRBJ2-7, so the J call may be wrong. Germline V gives CDR1 MNHEY, CDR2 SVGAGI. CDR3 length: 12 amino acids.